This T cell receptor (beta chain) was found in a study of T-cell reconstitution after alpha-beta-depleted transplantation in children. This clonotype came up many times. Its specificity is not known. Unique molecular identifiers tagged the TCRbeta library. Via MiXCR, TCRdb re-called the PCR reads, giving one row per CDR3 protein. The table has roughly 280,000 distinct CDR3 sequences, around a tenth seen once; the top ten hold about 20%. The CDR3 extends over 14 amino acids. Germline-derived CDR1 and CDR2 are DFQATT and SNEGSKA (reference sequence). Trimming cost V 5 bases and J 1 base, with 13 bases left between them. Overall study results and limits: Several hundred expanded graft clones reportedly supplied alpha-beta T cells about two months after transplant. Surviving recipient T cells and thymic progenitors accounted for the high day-60 TCRbeta diversity observed in some patients. From newly produced T cells came most of the T-cell counts and diversity one year after transplant.

This sequence joins TRBV20-1 and TRBJ2-3, with a weak D call TRBD1 (7 bases). This sequence originates from a male patient between 2 and 15 years old who had a stem cell transplant for chronic granulomatous disease, so the T cells may come from the graft donor. Sequences were derived from peripheral blood, sampled 180 days after TCRalphabeta/CD19-depleted stem cell transplant. The CDR3 loop reads CSAGGGAGTDTQYF. CDR3 bases: TGCAGTGCTGGAGGGGGCGCGGGCACAGATACGCAGTATTTT.